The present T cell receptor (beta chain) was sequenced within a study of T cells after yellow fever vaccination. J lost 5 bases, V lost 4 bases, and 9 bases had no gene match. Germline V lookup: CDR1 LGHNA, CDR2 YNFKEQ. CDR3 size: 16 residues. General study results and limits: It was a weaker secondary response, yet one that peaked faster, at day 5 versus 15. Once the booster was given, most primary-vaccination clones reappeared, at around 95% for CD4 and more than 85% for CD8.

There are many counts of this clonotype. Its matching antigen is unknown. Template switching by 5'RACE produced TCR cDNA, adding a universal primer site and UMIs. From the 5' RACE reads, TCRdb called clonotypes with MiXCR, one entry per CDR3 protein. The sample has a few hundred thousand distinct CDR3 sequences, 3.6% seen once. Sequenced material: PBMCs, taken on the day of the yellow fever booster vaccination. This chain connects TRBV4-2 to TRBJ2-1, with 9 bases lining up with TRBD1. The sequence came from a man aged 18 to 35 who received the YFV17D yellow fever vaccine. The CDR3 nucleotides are TGTGCCAGCAGCCCGTGGGGGGGACAGGGACACAATGAGCAGTTCTTC. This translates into CASSPWGGQGHNEQFF.